Described below is a single TCR beta chain sequence and its context. The antigen is not known. This record belongs to a study of graft-versus-host responses after intestinal transplantation. Study context: Recipients obtained multivisceral, liver-intestinal, or isolated intestinal transplants. Anti-thymocyte globulin induction was given to all recipients, followed by tacrolimus and steroids for two to four years.

TCRdb's table, derived via immunoSEQ multiplex PCR, lists solely in-frame clones and lacks some. The table has approximately 90,000 clones, 88% seen once. Material: unstimulated CD4+ T cells sorted from spleen or lymph node cells, obtained before transplant. The sequence came from a human donor who was the organ donor for an intestinal transplant.

CDR3: CASSPNINLNTEAFF. DNA for the CDR3: TGTGCCAGCAGCCCGAACATTAATTTGAACACTGAAGCTTTCTTT. The chain joins TRBV7-6 to TRBJ1-1, with unresolved D. Per the germline V gene, CDR1 is SGHVS and CDR2 is FNYEAQ. V shed 5 bases and J shed 0 bases, with 13 bases lying between them. The CDR3 length is 15 residues.